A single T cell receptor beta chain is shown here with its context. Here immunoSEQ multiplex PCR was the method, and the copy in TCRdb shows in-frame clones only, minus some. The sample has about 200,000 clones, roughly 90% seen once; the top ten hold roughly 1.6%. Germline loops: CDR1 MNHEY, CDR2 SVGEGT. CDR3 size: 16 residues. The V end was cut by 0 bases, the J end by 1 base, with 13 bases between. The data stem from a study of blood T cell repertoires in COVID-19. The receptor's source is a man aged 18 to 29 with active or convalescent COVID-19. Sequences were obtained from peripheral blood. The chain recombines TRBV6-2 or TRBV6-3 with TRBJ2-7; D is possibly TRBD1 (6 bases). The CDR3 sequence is CASSYSSDRTSYEQYF. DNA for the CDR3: TGTGCCAGCAGTTACTCGTCGGACAGAACTTCCTACGAGCAGTACTTC.